A single count supports the clone carrying this TCR beta chain. Germline V gives CDR1 MNHEY, CDR2 SMNVEV (reference sequence). V gave up 5 bases and J gave up 7 bases; unmatched junction bases: 6. The CDR3 spans 15 residues. Only in-frame clones appear in the TCRdb table, and some are missing; sequencing was by immunoSEQ multiplex PCR. The table records 200,000 to 250,000 clones, around nine tenths of them present only once. The data were obtained in a study of blood T cell repertoires in COVID-19. On the study more broadly: The samples span acute and convalescent COVID-19 from the United States, Italy and Spain.

The sequenced sample was peripheral blood. This sequence was found in a man in his sixties with COVID-19, enrolled during active disease. The rearrangement links TRBV27 to TRBJ2-1; TRBD2 matches 12 bases. CDR3 loop: CASSRGTSGLNEQFF. The CDR3 region has the DNA TGTGCCAGCAGTCGCGGGACTAGCGGGTTAAATGAGCAGTTCTTC.